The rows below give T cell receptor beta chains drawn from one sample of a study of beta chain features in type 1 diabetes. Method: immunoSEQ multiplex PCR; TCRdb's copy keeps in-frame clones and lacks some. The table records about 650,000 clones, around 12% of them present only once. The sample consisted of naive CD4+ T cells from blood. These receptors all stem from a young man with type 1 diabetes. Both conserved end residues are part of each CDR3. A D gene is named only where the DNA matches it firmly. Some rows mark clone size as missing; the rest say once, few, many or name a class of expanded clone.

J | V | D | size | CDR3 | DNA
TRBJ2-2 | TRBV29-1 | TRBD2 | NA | CSVPLHSGGNTGELFF | TGCAGCGTTCCGCTCCATTCGGGGGGGAACACCGGGGAGCTGTTTTTT
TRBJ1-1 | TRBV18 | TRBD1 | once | CASSPRPQGERNTEAFF | TGTGCCAGCTCACCAAGGCCCCAGGGGGAAAGGAACACTGAAGCTTTCTTT
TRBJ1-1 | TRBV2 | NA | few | CASRNPTGLWSTEAFF | TGTGCCAGCAGGAATCCGACAGGCCTTTGGAGCACTGAAGCTTTCTTT
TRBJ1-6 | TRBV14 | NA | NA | CASSHRGGRSPLHF | TGTGCCAGCAGCCACAGGGGAGGACGTTCACCCCTCCACTTT
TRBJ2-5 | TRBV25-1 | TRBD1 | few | CASSPGQIQETQYF | TGTGCCAGCAGTCCGGGACAGATACAAGAGACCCAGTACTTC
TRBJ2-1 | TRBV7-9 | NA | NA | CASSLEGGNEQFF | TGTGCCAGCAGCTTAGAAGGCGGAAATGAGCAGTTCTTC
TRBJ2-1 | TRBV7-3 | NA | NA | CASSFNPPNEQFF | TGTGCCAGCAGCTTTAATCCACCAAATGAGCAGTTCTTC
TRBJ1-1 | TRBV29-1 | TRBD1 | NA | CSVAGGGTEAFF | TGCAGCGTGGCAGGGGGCGGTACTGAAGCTTTCTTT
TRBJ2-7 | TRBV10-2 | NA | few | CASSDPGTTFEQYF | TGCGCCAGCAGTGACCCCGGGACAACTTTCGAGCAGTACTTC
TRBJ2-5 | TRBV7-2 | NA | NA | CASSSLRGQETQYF | TGTGCCAGCAGTTCATTAAGGGGGCAAGAGACCCAGTACTTC
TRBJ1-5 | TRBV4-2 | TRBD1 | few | CASSHGDQTGRGNQPQHF | TGTGCCAGCAGCCACGGCGACCAGACAGGGAGGGGCAATCAGCCCCAGCATTTT
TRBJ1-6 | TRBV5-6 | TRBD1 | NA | CASRRQGWDSPLHF | TGTGCCAGCAGGCGACAGGGGTGGGACTCACCCCTCCACTTT
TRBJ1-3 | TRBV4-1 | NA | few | CASSPGTDSGNTIYF | TGCGCCAGCAGCCCCGGCACAGACTCTGGAAACACCATATATTTT
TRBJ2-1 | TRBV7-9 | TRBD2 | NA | CASSLVSSGVNNEQFF | TGTGCCAGCAGCTTAGTGAGTAGCGGGGTAAACAATGAGCAGTTCTTC
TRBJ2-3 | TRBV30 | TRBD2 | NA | CAWSVLAGGPDTQYF | TGTGCCTGGAGTGTACTAGCGGGGGGCCCTGATACGCAGTATTTT
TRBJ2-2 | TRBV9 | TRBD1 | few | CASSLRLQGANTGELFF | TGTGCCAGCAGCCTACGACTCCAGGGGGCGAACACCGGGGAGCTGTTTTTT
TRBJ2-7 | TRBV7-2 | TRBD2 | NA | CASSLGWDYSYEQYF | TGTGCCAGCAGCTTAGGATGGGACTACTCCTACGAGCAGTACTTC
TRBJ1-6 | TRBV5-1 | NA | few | CASSLVSVRDSPLHF | TGCGCCAGCAGCTTGGTGTCGGTTCGGGATTCACCCCTCCACTTT
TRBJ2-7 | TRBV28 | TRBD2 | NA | CASSLLAGGIREQYF | TGTGCCAGCAGTTTGTTAGCGGGGGGGATACGGGAGCAGTACTTC
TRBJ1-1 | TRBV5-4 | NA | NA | CASSLGQGATEAFF | TGTGCCAGCAGCTTGGGCCAGGGCGCCACTGAAGCTTTCTTT
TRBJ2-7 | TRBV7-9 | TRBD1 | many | CASSSTGDSYEQYF | TGTGCCAGCAGTTCCACAGGGGACTCCTACGAGCAGTACTTC
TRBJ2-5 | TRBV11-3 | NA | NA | CASSRTLRETQYF | TGTGCCAGCAGCCGGACGCTCCGAGAGACCCAGTACTTC
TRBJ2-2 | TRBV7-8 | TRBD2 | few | CASSFSGVTGELFF | TGTGCCAGCAGCTTTAGCGGGGTCACCGGGGAGCTGTTTTTT
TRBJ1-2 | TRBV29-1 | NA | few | CSVSTPNYGYTF | TGCAGCGTTTCCACACCTAACTATGGCTACACCTTC
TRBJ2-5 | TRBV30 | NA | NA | CAWSVRQASGWTQYF | TGTGCCTGGAGTGTACGACAGGCCAGTGGTTGGACCCAGTACTTC
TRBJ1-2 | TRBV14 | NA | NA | CASSRNTGNYGYTF | TGTGCCAGCAGCCGAAACACTGGAAACTATGGCTACACCTTC
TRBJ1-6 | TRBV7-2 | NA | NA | CASSLSLGDGYNSPLHF | TGTGCCAGCAGCTTATCCCTAGGGGACGGCTATAATTCACCCCTCCACTTT
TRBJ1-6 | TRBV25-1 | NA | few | CASSEYRGQVDNSPLHF | TGTGCCAGCAGTGAATATCGGGGGCAGGTTGATAATTCACCCCTCCACTTT
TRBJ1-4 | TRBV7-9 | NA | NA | CASMWGDNEKLFF | TGTGCCAGCATGTGGGGAGATAATGAAAAACTGTTTTTT
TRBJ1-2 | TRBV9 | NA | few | CASSVGGGAGYTF | TGTGCCAGCAGCGTAGGGGGAGGGGCTGGCTACACCTTC
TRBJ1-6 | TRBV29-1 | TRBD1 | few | CSVKGTDLNSPLHF | TGCAGCGTTAAAGGGACAGATCTGAATTCACCCCTCCACTTT
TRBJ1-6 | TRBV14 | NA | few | CASSHRRSSYNSPLHF | TGTGCCAGCAGCCATCGTAGGAGCTCCTATAATTCACCCCTCCACTTT
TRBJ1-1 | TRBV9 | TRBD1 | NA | CASSPLDIQGGEAFF | TGTGCCAGCAGCCCCCTCGATATACAGGGGGGGGAAGCTTTCTTT
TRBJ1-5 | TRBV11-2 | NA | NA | CASSRQADQPQHF | TGTGCCAGCAGCCGTCAGGCCGATCAGCCCCAGCATTTT
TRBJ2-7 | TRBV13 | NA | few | CASSFRGAGEQYF | TGTGCCAGCAGCTTCCGGGGGGCTGGAGAGCAGTACTTC
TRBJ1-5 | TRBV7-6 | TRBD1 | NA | CASSFGTGANQPQHF | TGTGCCAGCAGCTTTGGGACAGGCGCCAATCAGCCCCAGCATTTT
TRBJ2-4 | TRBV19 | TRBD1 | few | CASSITGTGDIQYF | TGTGCCAGTAGCATTACGGGCACAGGGGACATTCAGTACTTC
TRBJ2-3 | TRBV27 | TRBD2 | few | CASSPSGEAGEHTDTQYF | TGTGCCAGCAGTCCCTCCGGTGAAGCGGGGGAACACACAGATACGCAGTATTTT
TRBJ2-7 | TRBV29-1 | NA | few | CSVAGTPRSYEQYF | TGCAGCGTGGCCGGGACACCCCGCTCCTACGAGCAGTACTTC
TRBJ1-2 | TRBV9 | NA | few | CASSVTSDTYGGGYTF | TGTGCCAGCAGCGTGACCTCCGACACCTACGGTGGGGGCTACACCTTC
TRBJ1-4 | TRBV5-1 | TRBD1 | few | CASSLGTGDVELFF | TGCGCCAGCAGCTTGGGGACAGGGGATGTCGAACTGTTTTTT
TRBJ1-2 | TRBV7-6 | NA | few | CASSLAPPAIGSYGYTF | TGTGCCAGCAGCTTAGCGCCTCCCGCGATAGGAAGCTATGGCTACACCTTC
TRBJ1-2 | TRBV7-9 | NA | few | CASSLDVAVGYTF | TGTGCCAGCAGCTTAGACGTGGCAGTCGGCTACACCTTC
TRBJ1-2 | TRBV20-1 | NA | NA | CSEGDRDGYTF | TGCAGTGAAGGGGATAGAGATGGCTACACCTTC